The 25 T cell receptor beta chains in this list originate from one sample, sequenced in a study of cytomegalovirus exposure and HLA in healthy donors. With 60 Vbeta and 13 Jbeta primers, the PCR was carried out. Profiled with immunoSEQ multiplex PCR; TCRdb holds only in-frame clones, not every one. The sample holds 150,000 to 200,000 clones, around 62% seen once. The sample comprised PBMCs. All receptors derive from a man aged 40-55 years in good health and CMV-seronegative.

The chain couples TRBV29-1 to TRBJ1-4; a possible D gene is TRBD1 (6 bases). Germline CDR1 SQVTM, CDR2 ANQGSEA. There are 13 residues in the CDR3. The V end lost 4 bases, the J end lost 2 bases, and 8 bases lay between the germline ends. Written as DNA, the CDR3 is TGCAGCGTTGCAGGGGATACTAATGAAAAACTGTTTTTT. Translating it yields CSVAGDTNEKLFF.

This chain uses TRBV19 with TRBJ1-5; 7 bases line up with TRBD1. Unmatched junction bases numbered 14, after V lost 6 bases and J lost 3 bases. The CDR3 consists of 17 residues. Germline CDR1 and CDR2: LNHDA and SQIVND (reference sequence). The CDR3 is CASSRDSTSPFNQPQHF. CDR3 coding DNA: TGTGCCAGTAGCAGGGACAGCACTTCTCCTTTCAATCAGCCCCAGCATTTT.

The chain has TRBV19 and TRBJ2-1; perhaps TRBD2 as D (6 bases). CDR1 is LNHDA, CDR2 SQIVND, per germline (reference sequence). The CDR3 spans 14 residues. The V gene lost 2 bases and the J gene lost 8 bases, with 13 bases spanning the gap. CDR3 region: CASSIRGLADEQFF. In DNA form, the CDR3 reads TGTGCCAGTAGTATAAGGGGACTTGCCGATGAGCAGTTCTTC.

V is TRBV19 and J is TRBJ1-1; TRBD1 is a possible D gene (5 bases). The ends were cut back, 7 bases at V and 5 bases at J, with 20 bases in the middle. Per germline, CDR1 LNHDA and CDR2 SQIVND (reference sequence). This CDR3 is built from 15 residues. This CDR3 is CASKELQGRGTEAFF. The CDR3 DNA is TGTGCCAGTAAGGAGCTCCAGGGTCGTGGGACTGAAGCTTTCTTT.

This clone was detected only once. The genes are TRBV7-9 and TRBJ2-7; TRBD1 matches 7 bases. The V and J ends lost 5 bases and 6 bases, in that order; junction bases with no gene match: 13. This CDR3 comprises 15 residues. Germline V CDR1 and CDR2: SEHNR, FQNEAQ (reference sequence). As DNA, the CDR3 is TGTGCCAGCAGCCTCATTCAGCGACAGGGCGGCGAGCAGTACTTC. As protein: CASSLIQRQGGEQYF.

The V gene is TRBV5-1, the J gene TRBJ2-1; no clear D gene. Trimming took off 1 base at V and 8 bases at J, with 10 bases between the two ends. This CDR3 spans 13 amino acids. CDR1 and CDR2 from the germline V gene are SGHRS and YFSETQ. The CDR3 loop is CASSLRVLDEQFF. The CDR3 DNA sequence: TGCGCCAGCAGCTTGAGAGTTTTAGATGAGCAGTTCTTC.

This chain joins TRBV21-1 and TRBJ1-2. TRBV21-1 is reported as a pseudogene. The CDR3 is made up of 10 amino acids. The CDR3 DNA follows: TGTGCCAGCAGCAACCATACTTTCACCTTC. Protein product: CASSNHTFTF.

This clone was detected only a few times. This chain's CDR3 is CASSRGQKNTEAFF. CDR3 DNA: TGTGCCAGCAGTAGGGGACAGAAGAACACTGAAGCTTTCTTT. V gene TRBV6-6 combines with J gene TRBJ1-1; 7 bases map to TRBD1. The J segment lost 1 base and the V segment lost 5 bases, leaving 4 bases of the junction unmatched. The germline gives CDR1 MNHNY, CDR2 SVGAGI (reference sequence). The CDR3 loop spans 14 amino acids.

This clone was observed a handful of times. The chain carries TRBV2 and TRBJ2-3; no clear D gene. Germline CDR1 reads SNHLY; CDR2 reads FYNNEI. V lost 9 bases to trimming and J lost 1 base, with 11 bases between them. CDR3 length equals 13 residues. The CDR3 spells CARSHDRTDTQYF. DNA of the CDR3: TGTGCCAGGAGCCACGATCGCACAGATACGCAGTATTTT.

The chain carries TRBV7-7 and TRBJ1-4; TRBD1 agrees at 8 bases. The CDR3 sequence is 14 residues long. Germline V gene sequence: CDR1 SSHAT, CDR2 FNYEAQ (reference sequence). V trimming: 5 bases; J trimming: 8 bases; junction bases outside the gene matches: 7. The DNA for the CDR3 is TGTGCCAGCAGCCCTGGGACAGGAGGGGAAAAACTGTTTTTT. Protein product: CASSPGTGGEKLFF.

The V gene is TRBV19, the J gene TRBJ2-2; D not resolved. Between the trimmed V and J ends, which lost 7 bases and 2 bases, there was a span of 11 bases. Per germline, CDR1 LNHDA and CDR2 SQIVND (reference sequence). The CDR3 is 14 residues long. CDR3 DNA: TGTGCCAGTACACAAACAAGAAACACCGGGGAGCTGTTTTTT. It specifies CASTQTRNTGELFF.

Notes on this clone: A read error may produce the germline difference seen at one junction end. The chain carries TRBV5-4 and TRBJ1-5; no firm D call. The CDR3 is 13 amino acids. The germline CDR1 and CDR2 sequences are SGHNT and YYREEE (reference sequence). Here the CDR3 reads CASSFDSNRPQHF. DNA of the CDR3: TGTGCCAGCAGCTTTGATAGCAATCGGCCCCAGCATTTT.

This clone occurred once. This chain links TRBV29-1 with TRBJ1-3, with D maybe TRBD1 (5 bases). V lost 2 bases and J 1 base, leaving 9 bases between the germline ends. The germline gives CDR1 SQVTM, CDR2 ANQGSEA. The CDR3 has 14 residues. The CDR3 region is CSVETGLSGNTIYF. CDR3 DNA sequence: TGCAGCGTTGAAACAGGCCTTTCTGGAAACACCATATATTTT.

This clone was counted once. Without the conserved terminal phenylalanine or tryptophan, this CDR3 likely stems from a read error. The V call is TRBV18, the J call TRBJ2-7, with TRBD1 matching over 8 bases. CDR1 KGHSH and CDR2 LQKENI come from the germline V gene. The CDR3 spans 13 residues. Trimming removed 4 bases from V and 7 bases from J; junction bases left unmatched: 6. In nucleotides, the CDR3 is TGTGCCAGCTCACTCGACAGGGGCGGAGAGCAGTACCTC. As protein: CASSLDRGGEQYL.

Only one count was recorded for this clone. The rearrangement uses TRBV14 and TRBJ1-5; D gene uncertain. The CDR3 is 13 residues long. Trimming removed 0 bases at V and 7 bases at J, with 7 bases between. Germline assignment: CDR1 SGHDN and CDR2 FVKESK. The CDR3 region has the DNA TGTGCCAGCAGCCAAGATGAGGGACAGCCCCAGCATTTT. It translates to CASSQDEGQPQHF.

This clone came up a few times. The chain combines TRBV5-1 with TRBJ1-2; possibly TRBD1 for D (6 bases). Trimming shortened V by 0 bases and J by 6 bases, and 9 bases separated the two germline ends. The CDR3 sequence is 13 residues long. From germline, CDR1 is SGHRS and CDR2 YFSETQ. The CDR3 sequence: CASSLGQADGYTF. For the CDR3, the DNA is TGCGCCAGCAGCTTGGGACAGGCTGATGGCTACACCTTC. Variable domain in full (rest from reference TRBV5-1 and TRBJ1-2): KAGVTQTPRYLIKTRGQQVTLSCSPISGHRSVSWYQQTPGQGLQFLFEYFSETQRNKGNFPGRFSGRQFSNSRSEMNVSTLELGDSALYLCASSLGQADGYTFGSGTRLTVV.

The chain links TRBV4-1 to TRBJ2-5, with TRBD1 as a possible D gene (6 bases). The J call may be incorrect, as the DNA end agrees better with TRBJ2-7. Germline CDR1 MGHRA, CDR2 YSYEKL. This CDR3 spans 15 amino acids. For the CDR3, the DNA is TGCGCCAGCAGCTCAGGGGTGTTAGGCGGTTACGAGCAGTACTTC. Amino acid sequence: CASSSGVLGGYEQYF.

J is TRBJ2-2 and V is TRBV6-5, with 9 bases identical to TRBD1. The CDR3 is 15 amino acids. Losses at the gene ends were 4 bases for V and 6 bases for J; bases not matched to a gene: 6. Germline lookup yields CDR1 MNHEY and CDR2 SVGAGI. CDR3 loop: CASSSDRQGAGELFF. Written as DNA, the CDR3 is TGTGCCAGCAGTTCGGACCGACAGGGGGCCGGGGAGCTGTTTTTT.

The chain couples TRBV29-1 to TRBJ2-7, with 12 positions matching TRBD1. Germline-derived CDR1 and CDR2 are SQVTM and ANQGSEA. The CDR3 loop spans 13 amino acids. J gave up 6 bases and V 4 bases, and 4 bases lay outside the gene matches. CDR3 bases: TGCAGCGTTGTTCGGGACAGGGGGCTCGAGCAGTACTTC. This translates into CSVVRDRGLEQYF.

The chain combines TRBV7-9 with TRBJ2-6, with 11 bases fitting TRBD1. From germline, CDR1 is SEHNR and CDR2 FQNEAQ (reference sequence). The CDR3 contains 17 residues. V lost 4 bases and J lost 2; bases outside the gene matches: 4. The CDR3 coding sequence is TGTGCCAGCAGCTCAGGACAGGGGGCCCCTGGGGCCAACGTCCTGACTTTC. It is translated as CASSSGQGAPGANVLTF.

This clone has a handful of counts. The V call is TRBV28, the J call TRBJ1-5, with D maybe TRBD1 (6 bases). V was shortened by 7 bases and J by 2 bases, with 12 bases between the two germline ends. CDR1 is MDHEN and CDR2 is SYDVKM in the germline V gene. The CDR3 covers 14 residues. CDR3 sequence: CASTTGTGNQPQHF. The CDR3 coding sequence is TGTGCCAGCACCACAGGGACGGGCAATCAGCCCCAGCATTTT.

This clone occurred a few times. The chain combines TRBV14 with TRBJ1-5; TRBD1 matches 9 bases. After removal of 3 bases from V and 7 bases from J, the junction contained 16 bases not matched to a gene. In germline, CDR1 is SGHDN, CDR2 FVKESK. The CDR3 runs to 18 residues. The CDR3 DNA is TGTGCCAGCAGCCACCTTAGTACAGGGGGCGTCCTGGGACAGCCCCAGCATTTT. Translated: CASSHLSTGGVLGQPQHF.

CDR3 loop: CASSLRMNTEAFF. CDR3 in DNA: TGTGCCAGCAGCTTACGTATGAACACTGAAGCTTTCTTT. This rearrangement joins TRBV7-3 to TRBJ1-1; D not resolved. The CDR3 extends over 13 amino acids. The V end was cut by 2 bases, the J end by 0 bases, with 4 bases between. Germline V gene sequence: CDR1 SGHTA, CDR2 FQGTGA.

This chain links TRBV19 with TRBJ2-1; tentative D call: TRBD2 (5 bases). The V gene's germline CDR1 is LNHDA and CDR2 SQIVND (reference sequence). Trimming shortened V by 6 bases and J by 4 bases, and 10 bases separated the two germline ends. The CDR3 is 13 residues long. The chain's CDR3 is CASRPGIYNEQFF. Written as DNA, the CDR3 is TGTGCCAGTAGGCCCGGGATATACAATGAGCAGTTCTTC.

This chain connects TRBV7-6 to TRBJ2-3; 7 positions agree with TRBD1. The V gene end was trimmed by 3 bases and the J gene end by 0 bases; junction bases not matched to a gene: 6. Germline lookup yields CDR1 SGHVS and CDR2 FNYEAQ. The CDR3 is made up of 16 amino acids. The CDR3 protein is CASSFFGTASTDTQYF. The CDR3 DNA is TGTGCCAGCAGCTTCTTCGGGACAGCTAGCACAGATACGCAGTATTTT.